The source of this T cell receptor (beta chain) is a study of blood T cell repertoires in COVID-19. In the study overall: Sites across the United States, Italy and Spain contributed samples from acute and convalescent COVID-19. Nucleic acid was either cDNA or gDNA, and it came from T cells, B-cell-depleted T cells, or PBMCs.

The germline CDR1 and CDR2 sequences are SGHTA and FQGTGA. V gave up 5 bases and J gave up 2 bases; unmatched junction bases: 4. This CDR3 spans 14 amino acids. Per the original data handling: How many nucleated cells were present was estimated from reference gene primer amplification. The data were produced by immunoSEQ multiplex PCR, yet TCRdb's version contains in-frame clones alone and is incomplete. Clone size and V and J calls were adopted from that table, with D and trimming inferred from the DNA. The sample records 110,000 or so clones, less than 80% being singletons. This rearrangement joins TRBV7-3 to TRBJ2-7, with TRBD1 matching over 9 bases. The clonotype was recovered from a man in his fifties or sixties with acute or convalescent COVID-19. Specimen: peripheral blood. CDR3 protein: CASSPGQGPYEQYF. CDR3 DNA: TGTGCCAGCAGCCCGGGACAGGGACCCTACGAGCAGTACTTC.